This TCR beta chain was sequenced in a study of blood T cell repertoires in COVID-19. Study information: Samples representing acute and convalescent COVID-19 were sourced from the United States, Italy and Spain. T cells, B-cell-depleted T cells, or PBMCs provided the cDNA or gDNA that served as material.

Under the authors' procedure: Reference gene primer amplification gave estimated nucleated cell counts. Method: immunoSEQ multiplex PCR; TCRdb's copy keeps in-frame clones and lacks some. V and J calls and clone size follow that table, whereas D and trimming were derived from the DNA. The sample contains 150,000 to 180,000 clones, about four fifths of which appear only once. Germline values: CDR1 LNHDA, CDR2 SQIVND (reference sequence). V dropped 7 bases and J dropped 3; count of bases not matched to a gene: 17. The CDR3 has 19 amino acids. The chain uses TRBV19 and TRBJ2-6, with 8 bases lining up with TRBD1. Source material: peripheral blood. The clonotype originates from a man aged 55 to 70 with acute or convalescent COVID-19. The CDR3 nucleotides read TGTGCCAGTACCGACTCGGGGCCAGGGGGCGGCAATGGGGCCAACGTCCTGACTTTC. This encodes CASTDSGPGGGNGANVLTF.